This T cell receptor beta chain was documented in a study of cytotoxic CD8 clonotypes in ibrutinib-treated CLL. Data came from immunoSEQ multiplex PCR; TCRdb stores just in-frame clones and leaves some out. The top ten clones hold approximately 5.1% of a sample with nearly 300,000 clones, less than 85% of them seen once. From germline, CDR1 is LNHDA and CDR2 SQIVND (reference sequence). The CDR3 has 16 residues. V was clipped by 4 bases and J by 1 base, with 13 bases between them. The sample here was PBMCs, taken at disease progression, from a patient treated with ibrutinib. The chain uses TRBV19 and TRBJ1-4; D ambiguous. This TCR came from a human donor with chronic lymphocytic leukemia. CDR3 loop: CASSKRALQTNEKLFF. The CDR3 DNA follows: TGTGCCAGTAGTAAGAGGGCCCTTCAAACTAATGAAAAACTGTTTTTT. The entire variable domain, with the rest obtained from reference TRBV19 and TRBJ1-4, is as follows: DGGITQSPKYLFRKEGQNVTLSCEQNLNHDAMYWYRQDPGQGLRLIYYSQIVNDFQKGDIAEGYSVSREKKESFPLTVTSAQKNPTAFYLCASSKRALQTNEKLFFGSGTQLSVL.